These T cell receptor beta chains were read from a single sample in a study of CD8+ T cells in alopecia areata. Produced via immunoSEQ multiplex PCR; TCRdb's table is partial and in-frame only. Of about 110,000 clones listed, about 50% are singletons. The sequencing sample was made of NKG2D-low CD8+ T cells sorted from blood. The receptors derive from a human donor with alopecia areata. Each CDR3 is given with its conserved first and last residue.

cdr3_aa | v_call
CASSLLAGEVTQYF | TRBV4-1
CASSFGQGAHEQYF | TRBV5-6
CASSSVEQAGEQFF | TRBV28
CAWSAAFRGNEQFF | TRBV30
CASSNGGQGTDTQYF | TRBV7-9
CATIVVQGGYTF | TRBV7-9
CASSPEGGRTYEQYF | TRBV9
CASSYGQDYEQYF | TRBV11-2
CASSQGAGTGAQPQHF | TRBV4-1
CAWSGGGGLREAFF | TRBV30
CASSLYSGTDSIQETQYF | TRBV7-6
CASSPQGGSYNEQFF | TRBV9
CASSYLEGRGDTQYF | TRBV6-6
CASSLVGGNTGELFF | TRBV27
CANQGLAGGSGEQYF | TRBV2
CASSQWHRGEQFF | TRBV14
CASSASYEQYF | TRBV7-9
CSVDRGSSYNEQFF | TRBV29-1
CASSIQGANNEQFF | TRBV7-9
CASSQLRRDEQFF | TRBV7-3
CASSSDRAEQYF | TRBV2
CASSDRLAGTQYF | TRBV6-4
CASSSSSNEQFF | TRBV7-9
CASSPGNSGREETQYF | TRBV5-1
CASSLLGGRADLMKETQYF | TRBV7-9
CASKPGTGNYEQYF | TRBV6-5
CASGEGGSNQPQHF | TRBV27
CASSPGDTQYF | TRBV9
CASSLGGVPTYEQYF | TRBV7-2
CASSVPGLSQETQYF | TRBV5-4
CASSGTPSGGNEQFF | TRBV9
CASSFGRSYEQYF | TRBV5-6
CASSQRQGQANYGYTF | TRBV4-1
CASSPGGTFYEQYF | TRBV7-6
CASSLSTGTTGSEQFF | TRBV4-2
CASSPTSGLLEQYF | TRBV6-5
CASSLARGSTEAFF | TRBV7-9
CASKPTRGQPAETQYF | TRBV5-1
CASSALADTGELFF | TRBV13
CAITSRSGEQFF | TRBV10-3
CASSPRAGRPSQPQHF | TRBV27
CASTTLRSNTGELFF | TRBV28
CSVILGQGFF | TRBV29-1
CASSEGRQIRDTQYF | TRBV6-1
CASRRGLAGGGSDTQYF | TRBV27
CASSLARGSSGYTF | TRBV5-1
CASSSYEGGVDEQYF | TRBV11-3
CSVATGSQETQYF | TRBV29-1
CASSSREVGLYEQYF | TRBV28
CASSRTGANQPQHF | TRBV27